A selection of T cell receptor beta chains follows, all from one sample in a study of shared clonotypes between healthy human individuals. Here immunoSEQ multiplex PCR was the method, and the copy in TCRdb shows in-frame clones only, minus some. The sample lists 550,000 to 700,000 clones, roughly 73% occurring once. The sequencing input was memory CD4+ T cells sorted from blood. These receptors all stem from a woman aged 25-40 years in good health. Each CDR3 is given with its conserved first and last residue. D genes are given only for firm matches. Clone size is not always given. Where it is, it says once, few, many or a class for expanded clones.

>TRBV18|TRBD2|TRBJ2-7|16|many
CASSRSLAETSYEQYF
TGTGCCAGCTCACGATCACTAGCGGAAACTTCCTACGAGCAGTACTTC
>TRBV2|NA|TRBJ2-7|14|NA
CASRPAPSSYEQYF
TGTGCCAGCCGGCCAGCTCCTAGCTCCTACGAGCAGTACTTC
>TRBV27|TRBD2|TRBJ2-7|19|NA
CASSSKARGLAGSLHEQYF
TGTGCCAGCAGTTCGAAAGCCAGGGGACTAGCGGGAAGTTTACACGAGCAGTACTTC
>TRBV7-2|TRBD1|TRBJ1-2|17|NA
CASSFSGTGYSSYGYTF
TGTGCCAGCAGCTTTTCCGGGACAGGGTATTCGAGTTATGGCTACACCTTC
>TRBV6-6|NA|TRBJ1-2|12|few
CASSYETSGYTF
TGTGCCAGCAGTTACGAGACTTCTGGCTACACCTTC
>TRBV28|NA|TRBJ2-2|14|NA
CASSRGWTTGELFF
TGTGCCAGCAGTCGGGGGTGGACGACCGGGGAGCTGTTTTTT
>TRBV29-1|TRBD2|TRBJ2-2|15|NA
CSVEGVAGVTGELFF
TGCAGCGTTGAAGGAGTAGCGGGAGTTACCGGGGAGCTGTTTTTT
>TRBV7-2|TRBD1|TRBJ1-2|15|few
CASSPKTGTNYGYTF
TGTGCCAGCAGCCCCAAGACAGGGACTAACTATGGCTACACCTTC
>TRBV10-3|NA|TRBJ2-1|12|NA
CAISTLSNEQFF
TGTGCCATCAGTACCCTTAGCAATGAGCAGTTCTTC
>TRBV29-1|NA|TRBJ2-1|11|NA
CSVEHQGFGVF
TGCAGCGTTGAACATCAGGGATTTGGGGTCTTC